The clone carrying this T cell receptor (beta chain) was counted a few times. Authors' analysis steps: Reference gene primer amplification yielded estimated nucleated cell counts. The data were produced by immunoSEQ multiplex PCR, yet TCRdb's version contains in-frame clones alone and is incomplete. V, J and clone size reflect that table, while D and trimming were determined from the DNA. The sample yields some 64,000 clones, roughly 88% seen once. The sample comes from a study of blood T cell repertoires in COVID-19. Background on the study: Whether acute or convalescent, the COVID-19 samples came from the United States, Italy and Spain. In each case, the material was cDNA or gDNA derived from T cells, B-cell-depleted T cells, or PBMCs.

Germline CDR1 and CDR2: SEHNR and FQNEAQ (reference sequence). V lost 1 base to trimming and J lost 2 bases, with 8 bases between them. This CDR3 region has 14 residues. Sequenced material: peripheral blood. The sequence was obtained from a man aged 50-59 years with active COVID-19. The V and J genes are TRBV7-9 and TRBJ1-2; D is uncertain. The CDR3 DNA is TGTGCCAGCAGCTTAGATAGCAGAAACTATGGCTACACCTTC. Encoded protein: CASSLDSRNYGYTF.